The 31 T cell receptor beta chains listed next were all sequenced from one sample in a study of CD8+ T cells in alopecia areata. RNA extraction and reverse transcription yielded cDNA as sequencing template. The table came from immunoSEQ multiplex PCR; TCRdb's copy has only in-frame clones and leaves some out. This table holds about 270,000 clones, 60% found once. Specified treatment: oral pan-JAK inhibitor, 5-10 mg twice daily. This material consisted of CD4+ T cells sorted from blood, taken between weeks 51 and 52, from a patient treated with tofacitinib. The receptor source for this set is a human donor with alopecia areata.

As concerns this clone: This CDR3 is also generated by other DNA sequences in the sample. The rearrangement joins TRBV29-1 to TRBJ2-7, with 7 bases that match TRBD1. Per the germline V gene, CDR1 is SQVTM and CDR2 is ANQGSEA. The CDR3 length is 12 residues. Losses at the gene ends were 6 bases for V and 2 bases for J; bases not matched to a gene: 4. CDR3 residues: CSVRDSPYEQYF. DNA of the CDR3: TGCAGCGTCAGGGACAGTCCCTACGAGCAGTACTTC.

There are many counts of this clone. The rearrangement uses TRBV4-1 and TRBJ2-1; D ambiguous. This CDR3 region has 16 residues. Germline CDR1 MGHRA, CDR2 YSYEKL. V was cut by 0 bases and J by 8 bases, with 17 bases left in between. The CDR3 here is CASSQDDIARTDEQFF. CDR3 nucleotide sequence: TGCGCCAGCAGCCAAGATGACATCGCCCGTACGGATGAGCAGTTCTTC.

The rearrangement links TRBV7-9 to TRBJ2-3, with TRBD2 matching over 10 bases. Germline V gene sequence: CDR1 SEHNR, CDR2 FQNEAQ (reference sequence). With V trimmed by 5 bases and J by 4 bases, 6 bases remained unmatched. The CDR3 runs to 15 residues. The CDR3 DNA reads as TGTGCCAGCAGCCGGGGGACTAGCGAGGCAGATACGCAGTATTTT. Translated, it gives CASSRGTSEADTQYF. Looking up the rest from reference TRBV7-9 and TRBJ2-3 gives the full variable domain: DTGVSQNPRHKITKRGQNVTFRCDPISEHNRLYWYRQTLGQGPEFLTYFQNEAQLEKSRLLSDRFSAERPKGSFSTLEIQRTEQGDSAMYLCASSRGTSEADTQYFGPGTRLTVL.

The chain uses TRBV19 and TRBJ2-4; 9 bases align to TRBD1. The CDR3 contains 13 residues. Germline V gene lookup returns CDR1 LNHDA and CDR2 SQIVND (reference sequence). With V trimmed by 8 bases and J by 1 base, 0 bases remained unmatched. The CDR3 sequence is CASGQGAKNIQYF. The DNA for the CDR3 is TGTGCCAGTGGACAGGGGGCCAAAAACATTCAGTACTTC.

The CDR3, as DNA: TGTGCCTGGATGAAAGGGAACTATGGCTACACCTTC. Its protein is CAWMKGNYGYTF. The chain employs TRBV30 and TRBJ1-2, with D hard to call. The V and J ends lost 4 bases and 2 bases respectively, with 8 bases between them. The CDR3 is made up of 12 amino acids. CDR1 is GTSNPN and CDR2 is SVGIG in the germline V gene (reference sequence).

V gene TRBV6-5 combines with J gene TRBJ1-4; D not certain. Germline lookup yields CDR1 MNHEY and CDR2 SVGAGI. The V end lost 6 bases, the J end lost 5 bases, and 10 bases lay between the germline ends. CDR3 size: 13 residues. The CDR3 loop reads CASRNAGNEKLFF. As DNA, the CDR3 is TGTGCCAGCAGGAACGCGGGGAATGAAAAACTGTTTTTT.

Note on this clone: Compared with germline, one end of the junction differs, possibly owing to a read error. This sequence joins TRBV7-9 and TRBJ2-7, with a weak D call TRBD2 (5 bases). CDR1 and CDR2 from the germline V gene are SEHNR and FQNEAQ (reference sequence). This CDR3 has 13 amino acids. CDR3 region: CASSLDLAAGMHF. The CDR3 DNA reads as TGTGCCAGCAGCTTAGATTTGGCCGCCGGGATGCACTTC. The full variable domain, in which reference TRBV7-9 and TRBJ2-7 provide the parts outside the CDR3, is DTGVSQNPRHKITKRGQNVTFRCDPISEHNRLYWYRQTLGQGPEFLTYFQNEAQLEKSRLLSDRFSAERPKGSFSTLEIQRTEQGDSAMYLCASSLDLAAGMHFGPGTRLTVT.

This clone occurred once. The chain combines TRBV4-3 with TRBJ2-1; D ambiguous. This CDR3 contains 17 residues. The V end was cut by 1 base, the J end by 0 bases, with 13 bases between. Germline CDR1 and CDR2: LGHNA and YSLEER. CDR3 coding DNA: TGCGCCAGCAGCCAAGGGTGGTCCCGAGGCTCCTACAATGAGCAGTTCTTC. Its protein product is CASSQGWSRGSYNEQFF.

The CDR3 loop is CSVGKGRPGANVLTF. Here the CDR3 DNA reads TGCAGCGTTGGAAAGGGACGACCTGGGGCCAACGTCCTGACTTTC. V and J are TRBV29-1 and TRBJ2-6; D may match TRBD1 or TRBD2 (5 bases each). Germline V gene data show CDR1 as SQVTM and CDR2 as ANQGSEA. The V gene lost 4 bases and the J gene lost 2 bases, with 12 bases spanning the gap. The length of the CDR3 is 15 residues.

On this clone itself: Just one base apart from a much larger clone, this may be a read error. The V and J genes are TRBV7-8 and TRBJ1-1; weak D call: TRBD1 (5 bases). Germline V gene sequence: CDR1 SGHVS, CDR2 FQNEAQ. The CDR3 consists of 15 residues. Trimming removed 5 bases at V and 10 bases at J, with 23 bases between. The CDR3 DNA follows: TGTGCCAGCAGCCTTCATTTGCGGGGTGGTGACAGAGCTTTCTTT. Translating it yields CASSLHLRGGDRAFF.

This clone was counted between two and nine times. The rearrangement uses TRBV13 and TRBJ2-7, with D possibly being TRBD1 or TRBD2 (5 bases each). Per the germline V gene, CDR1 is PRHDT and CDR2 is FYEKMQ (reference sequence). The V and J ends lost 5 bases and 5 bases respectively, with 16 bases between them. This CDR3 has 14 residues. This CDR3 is CASSLYSGTDEQYF. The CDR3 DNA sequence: TGTGCCAGCAGCCTCTATTCAGGGACGGACGAGCAGTACTTC.

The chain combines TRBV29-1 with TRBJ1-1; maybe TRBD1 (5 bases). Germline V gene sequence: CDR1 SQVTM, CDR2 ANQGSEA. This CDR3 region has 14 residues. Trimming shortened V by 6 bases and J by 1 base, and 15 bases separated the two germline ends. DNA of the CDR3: TGCAGCGTATCAGGGAGCAGCCGGAACACTGAAGCTTTCTTT. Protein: CSVSGSSRNTEAFF.

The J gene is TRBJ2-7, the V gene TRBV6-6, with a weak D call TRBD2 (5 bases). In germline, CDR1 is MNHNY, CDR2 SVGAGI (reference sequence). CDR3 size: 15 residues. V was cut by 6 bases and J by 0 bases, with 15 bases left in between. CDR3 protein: CASSLTPEGSYEQYF. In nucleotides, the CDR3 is TGTGCCAGCAGCCTGACACCCGAGGGCTCCTACGAGCAGTACTTC.

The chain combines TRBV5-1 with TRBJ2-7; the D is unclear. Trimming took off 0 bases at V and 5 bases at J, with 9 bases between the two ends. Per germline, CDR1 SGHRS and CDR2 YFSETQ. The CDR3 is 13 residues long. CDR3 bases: TGCGCCAGCAGCTTGGCCTACAAGCACGAGCAGTACTTC. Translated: CASSLAYKHEQYF.

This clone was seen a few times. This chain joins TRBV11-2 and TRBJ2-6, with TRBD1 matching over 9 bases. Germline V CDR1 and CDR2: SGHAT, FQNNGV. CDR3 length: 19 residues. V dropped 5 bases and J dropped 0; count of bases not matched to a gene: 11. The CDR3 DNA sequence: TGTGCCAGCAGCCACCTCCGGGACAGGGAAGACTCTGGGGCCAACGTCCTGACTTTC. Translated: CASSHLRDREDSGANVLTF.

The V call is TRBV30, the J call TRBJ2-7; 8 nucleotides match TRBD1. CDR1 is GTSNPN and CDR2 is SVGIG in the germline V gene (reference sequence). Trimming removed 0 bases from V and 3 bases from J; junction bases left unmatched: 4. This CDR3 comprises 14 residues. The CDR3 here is CAWSVHRGSYEQYF. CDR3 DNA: TGTGCCTGGAGTGTACACAGGGGGAGCTACGAGCAGTACTTC.

The CDR3 DNA is TGTGCAAGTCGCCCCTTCGCGGGGGATGGATACTTC. Translation gives CASRPFAGDGYF. The chain uses TRBV12-2 and TRBJ2-5; the DNA was not compared with TRBD2, the D call given in the table. TRBV12-2 is annotated as a pseudogene. CDR3 length: 12 residues.

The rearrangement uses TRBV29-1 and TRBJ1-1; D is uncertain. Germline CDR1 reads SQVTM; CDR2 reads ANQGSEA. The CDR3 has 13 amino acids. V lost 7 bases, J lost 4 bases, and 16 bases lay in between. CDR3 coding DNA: TGCAGCGCCTCACTCGCGGGCAGCACTGAAGCTTTCTTT. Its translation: CSASLAGSTEAFF.

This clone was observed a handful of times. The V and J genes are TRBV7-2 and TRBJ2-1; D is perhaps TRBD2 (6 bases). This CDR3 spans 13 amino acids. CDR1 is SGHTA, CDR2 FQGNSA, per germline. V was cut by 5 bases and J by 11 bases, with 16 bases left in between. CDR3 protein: CASSLRMGGKQFF. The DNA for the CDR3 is TGTGCCAGCAGCCTAAGAATGGGGGGTAAGCAGTTCTTC. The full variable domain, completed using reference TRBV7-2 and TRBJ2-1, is GAGVSQSPSNKVTEKGKDVELRCDPISGHTALYWYRQSLGQGLEFLIYFQGNSAPDKSGLPSDRFSAERTGGSVSTLTIQRTQQEDSAVYLCASSLRMGGKQFFGPGTRLTVL.

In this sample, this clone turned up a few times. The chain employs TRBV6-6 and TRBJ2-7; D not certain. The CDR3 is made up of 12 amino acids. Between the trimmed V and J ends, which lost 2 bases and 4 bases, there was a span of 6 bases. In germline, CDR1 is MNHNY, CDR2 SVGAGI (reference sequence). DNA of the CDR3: TGTGCCAGCAGTTACGGGCAATACGAGCAGTACTTC. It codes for CASSYGQYEQYF.

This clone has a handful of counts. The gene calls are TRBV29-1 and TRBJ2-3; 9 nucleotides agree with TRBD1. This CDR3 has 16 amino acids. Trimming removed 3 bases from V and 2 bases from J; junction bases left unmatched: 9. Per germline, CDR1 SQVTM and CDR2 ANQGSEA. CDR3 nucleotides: TGCAGCGTTGAGACCCGACAGGGGGGGGACACAGATACGCAGTATTTT. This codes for CSVETRQGGDTDTQYF.

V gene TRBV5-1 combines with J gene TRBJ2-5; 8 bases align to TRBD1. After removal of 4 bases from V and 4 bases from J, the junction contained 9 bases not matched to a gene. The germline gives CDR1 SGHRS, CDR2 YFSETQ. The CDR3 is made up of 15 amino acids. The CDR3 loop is CASSHDRGEVETQYF. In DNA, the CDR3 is TGCGCCAGCAGCCACGACAGGGGTGAAGTAGAGACCCAGTACTTC.

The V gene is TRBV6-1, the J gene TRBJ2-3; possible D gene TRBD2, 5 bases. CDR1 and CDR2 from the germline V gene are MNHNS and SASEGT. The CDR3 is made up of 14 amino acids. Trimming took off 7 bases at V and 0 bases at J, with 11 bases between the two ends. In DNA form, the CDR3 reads TGTGCCAGCAATAAGCGGACCAGCACAGATACGCAGTATTTT. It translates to CASNKRTSTDTQYF.

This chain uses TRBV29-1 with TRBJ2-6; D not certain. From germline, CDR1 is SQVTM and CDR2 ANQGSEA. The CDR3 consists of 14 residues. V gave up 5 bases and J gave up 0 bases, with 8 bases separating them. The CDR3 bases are TGCAGCGTTTCGGCTGCCTCTGGGGCCAACGTCCTGACTTTC. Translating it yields CSVSAASGANVLTF.

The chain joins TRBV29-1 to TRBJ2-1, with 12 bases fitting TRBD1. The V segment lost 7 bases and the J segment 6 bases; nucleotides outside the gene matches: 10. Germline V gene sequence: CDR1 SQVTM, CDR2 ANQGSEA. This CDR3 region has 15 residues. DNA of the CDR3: TGCAGCGCCCCGGGACAGGGGGCTCCTAGCAATGAGCAGTTCTTC. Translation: CSAPGQGAPSNEQFF.

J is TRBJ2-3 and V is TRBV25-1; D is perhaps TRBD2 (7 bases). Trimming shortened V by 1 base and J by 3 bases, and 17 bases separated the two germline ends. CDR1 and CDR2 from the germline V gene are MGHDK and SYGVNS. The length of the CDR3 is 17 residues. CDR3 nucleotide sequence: TGTGCCAGCAGTGAATTCCTCGGACTAGGGGGTACAGATACGCAGTATTTT. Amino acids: CASSEFLGLGGTDTQYF.

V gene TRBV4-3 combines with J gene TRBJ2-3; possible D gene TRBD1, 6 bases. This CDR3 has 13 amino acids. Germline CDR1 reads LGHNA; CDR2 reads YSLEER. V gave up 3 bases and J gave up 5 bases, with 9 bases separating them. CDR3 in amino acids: CASSHETGDTQYF. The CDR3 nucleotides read TGCGCCAGCAGCCACGAGACAGGAGATACGCAGTATTTT.

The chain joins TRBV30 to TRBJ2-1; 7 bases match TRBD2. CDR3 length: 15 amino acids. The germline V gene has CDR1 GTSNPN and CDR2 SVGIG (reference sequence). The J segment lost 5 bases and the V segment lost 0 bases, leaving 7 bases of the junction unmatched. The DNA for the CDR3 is TGTGCCTGGAGTGTAGTAGGGACTATCAACAATGAGCAGTTCTTC. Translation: CAWSVVGTINNEQFF. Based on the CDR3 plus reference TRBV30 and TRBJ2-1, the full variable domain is SQTIHQWPATLVQPVGSPLSLECTVEGTSNPNLYWYRQAAGRGLQLLFYSVGIGQISSEVPQNLSASRPQDRQFILSSKKLLLSDSGFYLCAWSVVGTINNEQFFGPGTRLTVL.

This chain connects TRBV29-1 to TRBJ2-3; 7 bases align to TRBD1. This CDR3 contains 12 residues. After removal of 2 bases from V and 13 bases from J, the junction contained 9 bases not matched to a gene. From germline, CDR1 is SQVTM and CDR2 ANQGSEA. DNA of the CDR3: TGCAGCGTTGAAAGGGGGCTAGGGGAGAAGTATTTT. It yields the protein CSVERGLGEKYF.

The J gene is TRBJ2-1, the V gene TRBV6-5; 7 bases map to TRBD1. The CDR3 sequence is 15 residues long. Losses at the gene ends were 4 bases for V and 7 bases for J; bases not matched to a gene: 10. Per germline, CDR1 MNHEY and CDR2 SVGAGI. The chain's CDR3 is CASSSRTTGINEQFF. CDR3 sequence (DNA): TGTGCCAGCAGTTCCCGGACGACAGGGATTAATGAGCAGTTCTTC.

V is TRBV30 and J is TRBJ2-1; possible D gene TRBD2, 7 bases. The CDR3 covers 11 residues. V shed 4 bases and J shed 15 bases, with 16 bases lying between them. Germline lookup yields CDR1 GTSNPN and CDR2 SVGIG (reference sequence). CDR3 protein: CAWTLGGATFF. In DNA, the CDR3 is TGTGCCTGGACCCTTGGGGGGGCCACGTTCTTC.